A single sample gave rise to the 21 T cell receptor beta chains below, sequenced in a study of OX40 agonist ivuxolimab in advanced cancers. The assay was immunoSEQ multiplex PCR, and TCRdb's table has in-frame clones only and misses some. The sample carries some 83,000 clones, roughly 90% recorded once. The sample here was CD4+ or CD8+ T cells sorted from blood, taken in a trial of the OX40 agonist ivuxolimab. Receptor source: an adult with an advanced solid tumor such as melanoma, head and neck, liver or kidney cancer.

The chain links TRBV5-5 to TRBJ2-2; 10 positions match TRBD2. The CDR3 length is 15 residues. V gave up 4 bases and J gave up 2 bases; unmatched junction bases: 2. Per germline, CDR1 SGHKS and CDR2 YYEKEE (reference sequence). CDR3 sequence reads: CASSPSGSNTGELFF. CDR3 bases: TGTGCCAGCAGCCCTAGCGGGAGCAACACCGGGGAGCTGTTTTTT.

The chain carries TRBV5-8 and TRBJ2-1; TRBD2 matches at 11 bases. There are 16 residues in the CDR3. Germline assignment: CDR1 SGHTS and CDR2 YDEGEE. Trimming removed 4 bases from V and 9 bases from J; junction bases left unmatched: 12. This CDR3 reads CASSPARLAGRVEQFF. Here the CDR3 DNA reads TGTGCCAGCAGCCCCGCGAGACTAGCGGGAAGGGTTGAGCAGTTCTTC.

The rearrangement uses TRBV7-2 and TRBJ2-7; weak D call: TRBD1 (5 bases). The germline V gene has CDR1 SGHTA and CDR2 FQGNSA. This CDR3 is 13 amino acids long. V lost 1 base and J 6 bases, leaving 10 bases between the germline ends. The CDR3 protein is CASSLDTGAEQYF. The CDR3 DNA sequence: TGTGCCAGCAGCTTAGATACAGGAGCCGAGCAGTACTTC.

The rearrangement uses TRBV6-1 and TRBJ2-7; D is possibly TRBD1 or TRBD2 (5 bases each). Trimming cost V 2 bases and J 2 bases, with 10 bases left between them. The CDR3 runs to 14 residues. CDR1 is MNHNS, CDR2 SASEGT, per germline. The CDR3 sequence is CASSESLGAYEQYF. The CDR3 DNA reads as TGTGCCAGCAGTGAATCCCTGGGGGCCTACGAGCAGTACTTC.

The chain has TRBV5-8 and TRBJ1-5; the D gene is possibly TRBD1 (6 bases). The CDR3 loop spans 15 amino acids. V was trimmed by 0 bases and J by 2 bases, leaving 9 bases between them. Germline loops: CDR1 SGHTS, CDR2 YDEGEE. The CDR3 reads CASSLAGEGNQPQHF. CDR3 DNA sequence: TGTGCCAGCAGCTTGGCAGGGGAGGGCAATCAGCCCCAGCATTTT. The whole variable domain, remainder taken from reference TRBV5-8 and TRBJ1-5, is EAGVTQSPTHLIKTRGQQATLRCSPISGHTSVYWYQQALGLGLQFLLWYDEGEERNRGNFPPRFSGRQFPNYSSELNVNALELEDSALYLCASSLAGEGNQPQHFGDGTRLSIL.

This clone was found a few times. The chain joins TRBV4-1 to TRBJ1-1; 10 bases are shared with TRBD1. The CDR3 length is 18 residues. Germline CDR1 MGHRA, CDR2 YSYEKL. Trimming cost V 0 bases and J 1 base; bases outside gene matches: 8. CDR3 loop: CASSQDGTGDGANTEAFF. The DNA for the CDR3 is TGCGCCAGCAGCCAAGATGGGACAGGGGACGGCGCGAACACTGAAGCTTTCTTT.

The chain has TRBV7-9 and TRBJ2-3; no definite D call. The ends were cut back, 1 base at V and 0 bases at J, with 5 bases in the middle. The CDR3 runs to 14 residues. CDR1 and CDR2 (germline): SEHNR, FQNEAQ (reference sequence). DNA of the CDR3: TGTGCCAGCAGCTTAGGGGCCAGCACAGATACGCAGTATTTT. Amino acids: CASSLGASTDTQYF.

The chain uses TRBV11-2 and TRBJ2-7, with a tentative D call TRBD1 (6 bases). This CDR3 comprises 14 residues. Trimming left V 6 bases short and J 5 bases short, with 17 bases between. Per germline, CDR1 SGHAT and CDR2 FQNNGV. This CDR3 is CASSQGTGFDEQYF. The DNA for the CDR3 is TGTGCCAGCAGTCAAGGAACAGGGTTTGACGAGCAGTACTTC.

J is TRBJ1-1 and V is TRBV2; D is uncertain. Germline assignment: CDR1 SNHLY and CDR2 FYNNEI. Between the trimmed V and J ends, which lost 4 bases and 3 bases, there was a span of 24 bases. The CDR3 is made up of 18 amino acids. The CDR3 DNA sequence: TGTGCCAGCAGTGGTAATAAGGGTGTTTTCTATGCGGACACTGAAGCTTTCTTT. Translated: CASSGNKGVFYADTEAFF.

Details on this clone: The same CDR3 can be traced to other DNA sequences in this sample. The chain links TRBV11-3 to TRBJ1-1; D unclear. The CDR3 is 13 residues long. Germline V lookup: CDR1 SGHNT, CDR2 YENEEA. Trimming removed 0 bases from V and 0 bases from J, with 2 bases in between. As DNA, the CDR3 is TGTGCCAGCAGCTTAGAGATGAACACTGAAGCTTTCTTT. The encoded protein is CASSLEMNTEAFF.

This chain connects TRBV28 to TRBJ1-5; D remains unclear. Germline loops: CDR1 MDHEN, CDR2 SYDVKM. The CDR3 loop spans 12 amino acids. Trimming took off 3 bases at V and 5 bases at J, with 5 bases between the two ends. In nucleotides, the CDR3 is TGTGCCAGCAGTTTGTGGGATCAGCCCCAGCATTTT. This encodes CASSLWDQPQHF.

The chain couples TRBV11-2 to TRBJ2-3; unclear D gene. Trimming pared 3 bases from V and 0 bases from J, leaving 10 bases between. This CDR3 region has 15 residues. Germline assignment: CDR1 SGHAT and CDR2 FQNNGV. The CDR3 region is CASSFYPDSTDTQYF. Written as DNA, the CDR3 is TGTGCCAGCAGCTTCTACCCCGACAGCACAGATACGCAGTATTTT.

This clone showed up just once. The gene calls are TRBV28 and TRBJ1-2; a weak D match, TRBD1 (5 bases). The germline gives CDR1 MDHEN, CDR2 SYDVKM. This CDR3 is built from 14 residues. Between the trimmed V and J ends, which lost 6 bases and 5 bases, there was a span of 16 bases. This CDR3 reads CASSMGRASYGYTF. In DNA form, the CDR3 reads TGTGCCAGCAGCATGGGACGGGCATCTTATGGCTACACCTTC.

The CDR3 sequence: CASSIARGDTEAFF. The CDR3 DNA is TGTGCCAGTAGTATAGCCAGGGGTGATACTGAAGCTTTCTTT. The chain carries TRBV19 and TRBJ1-1; weak D call: TRBD1 (6 bases). The length of the CDR3 is 14 residues. Germline values: CDR1 LNHDA, CDR2 SQIVND (reference sequence). V was trimmed by 1 base and J by 5 bases, leaving 11 bases between them.

This clone was seen only once. The rearrangement uses TRBV7-9 and TRBJ1-1, with 7 bases lining up with TRBD1. CDR1 and CDR2 from the germline V gene are SEHNR and FQNEAQ (reference sequence). This CDR3 region has 17 residues. The V gene end was trimmed by 7 bases and the J gene end by 0 bases; junction bases not matched to a gene: 14. Here the CDR3 reads CASTLGQDFLMNTEAFF. CDR3 nucleotide sequence: TGTGCCAGCACCCTAGGACAGGACTTTCTTATGAACACTGAAGCTTTCTTT.

This chain connects TRBV7-9 to TRBJ1-3; D ambiguous. This CDR3 spans 14 amino acids. V was pared by 4 bases and J by 9 bases, with 16 bases between. Germline V gene sequence: CDR1 SEHNR, CDR2 FQNEAQ (reference sequence). This CDR3 reads CASSSFPGVGTIYF. As DNA, the CDR3 is TGTGCCAGCAGCTCCTTCCCGGGAGTCGGCACCATATATTTT.

The chain is built from TRBV4-1 and TRBJ1-2; no clear D. Looked up from germline, CDR1 is MGHRA and CDR2 is YSYEKL. This CDR3 is built from 13 residues. V was clipped by 1 base and J by 4 bases, with 7 bases between them. CDR3 coding DNA: TGCGCCAGCAGCCAAGTCCCCGGCTATGGCTACACCTTC. It codes for CASSQVPGYGYTF.

The genes are TRBV19 and TRBJ1-1, with D uncertain. Looked up from germline, CDR1 is LNHDA and CDR2 is SQIVND (reference sequence). This CDR3 has 13 amino acids. Trimming took 3 bases from V and 4 from J, leaving 9 bases between them. CDR3 in amino acids: CASSISGFTEAFF. CDR3 in DNA: TGTGCCAGTAGTATTTCGGGATTCACTGAAGCTTTCTTT.

This rearrangement joins TRBV10-3 to TRBJ2-5, with TRBD1 matching 8 bases. Germline V CDR1 and CDR2: ENHRY, SYGVKD. The V segment lost 2 bases and the J segment 1 base; nucleotides outside the gene matches: 3. The CDR3 has 15 amino acids. The CDR3 DNA reads as TGTGCCATCAGTGAGGGGACAGGAGGCCAAGAGACCCAGTACTTC. It specifies CAISEGTGGQETQYF.

V usage is TRBV6-1 and J usage is TRBJ2-3; a weak D match, TRBD1 (5 bases). With 6 bases removed from V and 2 bases from J, the gap between germline ends came to 12 bases. This CDR3 comprises 14 residues. Looked up from germline, CDR1 is MNHNS and CDR2 is SASEGT. CDR3 DNA sequence: TGTGCCAGCAGCCGAAAGGGGAACACAGATACGCAGTATTTT. As protein: CASSRKGNTDTQYF.

V gene TRBV5-1 combines with J gene TRBJ2-7; D unresolved. The V end was cut by 1 base, the J end by 3 bases, with 8 bases between. In germline, CDR1 is SGHRS, CDR2 YFSETQ. The CDR3 spans 13 residues. CDR3: CASSLSDGYEQYF. As DNA, the CDR3 is TGCGCCAGCAGCTTGTCCGACGGCTACGAGCAGTACTTC.